One sample yielded the 27 T cell receptor beta chains listed below, sequenced in a study of cytotoxic CD8 clonotypes in ibrutinib-treated CLL. The table came from immunoSEQ multiplex PCR; TCRdb's copy has only in-frame clones and leaves some out. The sample yields roughly 30,000 clones, about three quarters seen once. The sequencing used PBMCs, collected after 36 months of ibrutinib treatment. These receptor sequences come from a human donor with chronic lymphocytic leukemia.

V and J are TRBV4-2 and TRBJ2-5; perhaps TRBD2 as D (6 bases). V was cut by 5 bases and J by 5 bases, with 15 bases left in between. The CDR3 loop spans 14 amino acids. CDR1 is LGHNA and CDR2 is YNFKEQ in the germline V gene. CDR3 in amino acids: CASSSGTRKETQYF. The CDR3 DNA reads as TGTGCCAGCAGCTCTGGGACTCGGAAGGAGACCCAGTACTTC.

This clone was seen at least ten times. The V gene is TRBV7-9, the J gene TRBJ1-4; TRBD1 agrees at 9 bases. The CDR3 contains 14 residues. Germline CDR1 reads SEHNR; CDR2 reads FQNEAQ (reference sequence). Trimming took 4 bases from V and 6 from J; bases not matched to a gene: 3. The CDR3 here is CASSSQGAHEKLFF. In nucleotides, the CDR3 is TGTGCCAGCAGCTCACAGGGGGCGCATGAAAAACTGTTTTTT.

V gene TRBV6-5 combines with J gene TRBJ1-2; no firm D call. Germline CDR1 and CDR2: MNHEY and SVGAGI. CDR3 length: 13 amino acids. Between the trimmed V and J ends, which lost 5 bases and 3 bases, there was a span of 10 bases. CDR3 sequence reads: CASSASDYYGYTF. The CDR3 DNA sequence: TGTGCCAGCAGTGCCTCCGACTACTATGGCTACACCTTC.

V and J are TRBV6-5 and TRBJ2-3; D is unresolved. In germline, CDR1 is MNHEY, CDR2 SVGAGI. CDR3 length equals 16 residues. V lost 2 bases, J lost 0 bases, and 12 bases lay in between. In DNA, the CDR3 is TGTGCCAGCAGTTACGTCGGGCCCTCTAGCACAGATACGCAGTATTTT. Translation: CASSYVGPSSTDTQYF.

V is TRBV19 and J is TRBJ1-5; D is uncertain. The V gene lost 3 bases and the J gene lost 7 bases, with 16 bases spanning the gap. The CDR3 extends over 15 amino acids. Germline CDR1 is LNHDA and CDR2 is SQIVND (reference sequence). The CDR3 sequence: CASSIAAVQGQPQHF. In DNA, the CDR3 is TGTGCCAGTAGTATTGCGGCAGTGCAAGGGCAGCCCCAGCATTTT.

The chain uses TRBV29-1 and TRBJ1-4; D perhaps matches TRBD1 (5 bases). Per the germline V gene, CDR1 is SQVTM and CDR2 is ANQGSEA. The CDR3 length is 11 residues. V was clipped by 7 bases and J by 4 bases, with 7 bases between them. CDR3 amino acids: CSADSNEKLFF. The CDR3, as DNA: TGCAGCGCCGACAGTAATGAAAAACTGTTTTTT.

The rearrangement links TRBV5-1 to TRBJ1-1, with D possibly being TRBD1 (6 bases). V lost 2 bases and J 1 base, leaving 12 bases between the germline ends. The germline gives CDR1 SGHRS, CDR2 YFSETQ. This CDR3 is built from 15 residues. This chain's CDR3 is CASSFTQGKNTEAFF. The CDR3 region has the DNA TGCGCCAGCAGCTTCACTCAGGGGAAGAACACTGAAGCTTTCTTT. The full variable domain, rest sourced from reference TRBV5-1 and TRBJ1-1, is KAGVTQTPRYLIKTRGQQVTLSCSPISGHRSVSWYQQTPGQGLQFLFEYFSETQRNKGNFPGRFSGRQFSNSRSEMNVSTLELGDSALYLCASSFTQGKNTEAFFGQGTRLTVV.

The genes are TRBV5-1 and TRBJ2-2; tentatively, D is TRBD1 (5 bases). The length of the CDR3 is 15 residues. CDR1 SGHRS and CDR2 YFSETQ come from the germline V gene. V lost 5 bases and J 1 base, leaving 12 bases between the germline ends. This chain's CDR3 is CASSKDTGNTGELFF. The CDR3 coding sequence is TGCGCCAGCAGTAAGGACACTGGGAACACCGGGGAGCTGTTTTTT.

The chain employs TRBV10-3 and TRBJ2-6; no reliable D call. Trimming pared 3 bases from V and 2 bases from J, leaving 5 bases between. There are 14 residues in the CDR3. The germline V gene has CDR1 ENHRY and CDR2 SYGVKD. The CDR3 spells CAISDTPGANVLTF. The CDR3 DNA sequence: TGTGCCATCAGTGACACTCCTGGGGCCAACGTCCTGACTTTC.

The chain is built from TRBV7-2 and TRBJ2-1; 14 bases align to TRBD2. CDR1 and CDR2 from the germline V gene are SGHTA and FQGNSA. V lost 6 bases and J lost 0; bases outside the gene matches: 7. The CDR3 is made up of 18 amino acids. CDR3 nucleotides: TGTGCCAGCAGACCGGGACTAGCGGGGGAGAACTCCTACAATGAGCAGTTCTTC. This encodes CASRPGLAGENSYNEQFF.

This clone was observed many times. This specimen includes other DNA sequences encoding the same CDR3. The chain carries TRBV10-3 and TRBJ2-7; 7 positions match TRBD2. The germline gives CDR1 ENHRY, CDR2 SYGVKD. Trimming took 3 bases from V and 3 from J; bases not matched to a gene: 11. CDR3 length: 16 amino acids. CDR3 nucleotides: TGTGCCATCAGTGAAGGGCTAGCGGATTTGGGCTACGAGCAGTACTTC. This gives the protein CAISEGLADLGYEQYF.

The CDR3 DNA reads TGCGCCAGCAGCTTGGATAGCACACCCACGGGAGCTTTCTTT. Its protein is CASSLDSTPTGAFF. The genes are TRBV5-1 and TRBJ1-1; D call uncertain. Germline loops: CDR1 SGHRS, CDR2 YFSETQ. The CDR3 is 14 amino acids. V lost 0 bases, J lost 10 bases, and 16 bases lay in between.

The chain carries TRBV30 and TRBJ2-7; 8 nucleotides align to TRBD1. CDR1 is GTSNPN, CDR2 SVGIG, per germline (reference sequence). The J segment lost 5 bases and the V segment lost 4 bases, leaving 4 bases of the junction unmatched. This CDR3 spans 12 amino acids. The CDR3 region has the DNA TGTGCCTGGACAGGGGGCTTGAACGAGCAGTACTTC. As protein: CAWTGGLNEQYF. The entire variable domain, with the rest obtained from reference TRBV30 and TRBJ2-7, is as follows: SQTIHQWPATLVQPVGSPLSLECTVEGTSNPNLYWYRQAAGRGLQLLFYSVGIGQISSEVPQNLSASRPQDRQFILSSKKLLLSDSGFYLCAWTGGLNEQYFGPGTRLTVT.

The chain joins TRBV10-1 to TRBJ2-6; a weak D match, TRBD1 (7 bases). Germline V gene lookup returns CDR1 WNHNN and CDR2 SYGVQD (reference sequence). This CDR3 comprises 14 residues. V was clipped by 9 bases and J by 11 bases, with 20 bases between them. Here the CDR3 reads CARRGTVLFDVLTF. The CDR3 bases are TGCGCCAGACGCGGGACAGTCCTCTTCGACGTCCTGACTTTC.

This rearrangement joins TRBV6-5 to TRBJ2-7; 12 nucleotides line up with TRBD2. Germline V lookup: CDR1 MNHEY, CDR2 SVGAGI. V was clipped by 5 bases and J by 3 bases; unmatched bases: 5. The CDR3 has 15 residues. DNA for the CDR3: TGTGCCAGCAGTCTAGGGACTAGCGGGTTCTACGAGCAGTACTTC. It specifies CASSLGTSGFYEQYF.

The genes are TRBV5-5 and TRBJ1-3; D unresolved. Trimming took 5 bases from V and 1 from J, leaving 10 bases between them. Germline V gene lookup returns CDR1 SGHKS and CDR2 YYEKEE (reference sequence). This CDR3 has 14 amino acids. CDR3 sequence reads: CASRPESSGNTIYF. In DNA form, the CDR3 reads TGTGCCAGCAGGCCCGAGTCGTCTGGAAACACCATATATTTT. Combining the CDR3 with reference TRBV5-5 and TRBJ1-3 gives the whole variable domain DAGVTQSPTHLIKTRGQQVTLRCSPISGHKSVSWYQQVLGQGPQFIFQYYEKEERGRGNFPDRFSARQFPNYSSELNVNALLLGDSALYLCASRPESSGNTIYFGEGSWLTVV.

The CDR3 coding sequence is TGTGCCAGCAGCGCCCAGGCTTTAGGAAACACCATATATTTT. Translating gives CASSAQALGNTIYF. The chain uses TRBV9 and TRBJ1-3; D call uncertain. This CDR3 has 14 amino acids. V was clipped by 3 bases and J by 4 bases, with 11 bases between them. Germline CDR1 reads SGDLS; CDR2 reads YYNGEE.

This clone was counted a few times. The chain joins TRBV7-7 to TRBJ2-5, with D maybe TRBD1 (6 bases). This CDR3 is built from 15 residues. Trimming took off 5 bases at V and 5 bases at J, with 18 bases between the two ends. Germline loops: CDR1 SSHAT, CDR2 FNYEAQ (reference sequence). CDR3 nucleotide sequence: TGTGCCAGCAGCCCCCTGGGACACCCCCAGGAGACCCAGTACTTC. Translation gives CASSPLGHPQETQYF.

The genes are TRBV7-3 and TRBJ2-5; D is unresolved. The CDR3 is 13 residues long. CDR1 and CDR2 (germline): SGHTA, FQGTGA. V lost 5 bases to trimming and J lost 0 bases, with 7 bases between them. The CDR3 DNA is TGTGCCAGCAGCACCCAGGACCAAGAGACCCAGTACTTC. Its protein product is CASSTQDQETQYF.

This rearrangement joins TRBV11-2 to TRBJ2-7; D might be TRBD1 (5 bases). Germline assignment: CDR1 SGHAT and CDR2 FQNNGV. CDR3 length: 14 amino acids. V lost 5 bases to trimming and J lost 2 bases, with 13 bases between them. The CDR3 bases are TGTGCCAGCAGCCTCAAGACAGTCCCCTACGAGCAGTACTTC. Translating it yields CASSLKTVPYEQYF.

This rearrangement joins TRBV5-1 to TRBJ1-1; D unresolved. The CDR3 contains 19 residues. V lost 4 bases, J lost 1 base, and 26 bases lay in between. CDR1 and CDR2 from the germline V gene are SGHRS and YFSETQ. Written as DNA, the CDR3 is TGCGCCAGCAGCACATTAGGTGGGGTCGCACAGACCACGAACACTGAAGCTTTCTTT. This codes for CASSTLGGVAQTTNTEAFF. Supplemented by reference TRBV5-1 and TRBJ1-1, the full variable domain reads KAGVTQTPRYLIKTRGQQVTLSCSPISGHRSVSWYQQTPGQGLQFLFEYFSETQRNKGNFPGRFSGRQFSNSRSEMNVSTLELGDSALYLCASSTLGGVAQTTNTEAFFGQGTRLTVV.

The rearrangement joins TRBV6-4 to TRBJ1-2; D not resolved. This CDR3 has 12 amino acids. Germline V gene data show CDR1 as MRHNA and CDR2 as SNTAGT. Trimming left V 0 bases short and J 6 bases short, with 5 bases between. Written as DNA, the CDR3 is TGTGCCAGCAGTGACTCGGGGAATGGCTACACCTTC. Encoded protein: CASSDSGNGYTF.

This chain links TRBV27 with TRBJ1-1; 8 bases match TRBD1. This CDR3 spans 14 amino acids. Germline CDR1 reads MNHEY; CDR2 reads SMNVEV (reference sequence). The V and J ends lost 5 bases and 3 bases, in that order; junction bases with no gene match: 5. The CDR3 loop reads CASSQDRAHTEAFF. CDR3 nucleotides: TGTGCCAGCAGTCAGGACAGGGCGCACACTGAAGCTTTCTTT.

This clone came up a few times. J is TRBJ1-2 and V is TRBV2; no reliable D call. The germline gives CDR1 SNHLY, CDR2 FYNNEI. CDR3 size: 13 residues. Trimming cost V 4 bases and J 5 bases, with 11 bases left between them. CDR3 sequence: CASSVGSGYGYTF. The DNA of the CDR3 is TGTGCCAGCAGTGTGGGGTCGGGGTATGGCTACACCTTC.

This clone was observed once. The chain couples TRBV20-1 to TRBJ2-1, with 7 nucleotides matching TRBD1. From germline, CDR1 is DFQATT and CDR2 SNEGSKA (reference sequence). The CDR3 length is 11 residues. The trim removed 5 bases at V and 7 bases at J, leaving 2 bases unmatched. The CDR3 here is CSAQQGNEQFF. DNA of the CDR3: TGCAGTGCTCAACAGGGGAATGAGCAGTTCTTC.

The chain combines TRBV6-1 with TRBJ1-2, with D possibly matching TRBD1 (5 bases). Germline CDR1 and CDR2: MNHNS and SASEGT. This CDR3 has 14 residues. Deletions cut 4 bases from V and 5 bases from J, with 14 bases between. CDR3 nucleotide sequence: TGTGCCAGCAGTGTAGAGACTCGGGGGTATGGCTACACCTTC. Its protein is CASSVETRGYGYTF.

V usage is TRBV5-1 and J usage is TRBJ2-1, with D unresolved. Germline CDR1 and CDR2: SGHRS and YFSETQ. V lost 5 bases and J 5 bases, leaving 8 bases between the germline ends. There are 12 residues in the CDR3. The CDR3 spells CASSYFNNEQFF. In DNA form, the CDR3 reads TGCGCCAGCAGTTACTTCAACAATGAGCAGTTCTTC.